A selection of T cell receptor beta chains follows, all from one sample in a study of blood T cell repertoires in COVID-19. TCRdb keeps only in-frame clones here, not all; method: immunoSEQ multiplex PCR. This repertoire shows under 50,000 clones, 90% to 95% found once; its top ten account for 0.95% to 1.1%. Sequencing used peripheral blood. The source is a man between 60 and 70 years old with COVID-19, enrolled during active disease. The CDR3 runs from the conserved cysteine through the conserved F or W. A D gene is named only where the DNA matches it firmly. Expanded clones are given a class, and other clones once, few, many or no size at all.

>TRBV30|TRBJ1-6|14|once|TRBD1
CAWSKRQGNSPLHF
TGTGCCTGGAGCAAACGACAGGGTAATTCACCCCTCCACTTT
>TRBV5-1|TRBJ2-3|15|-|-
CASSPSGVGTDTQYF
TGCGCCAGCAGCCCGTCGGGGGTAGGCACAGATACGCAGTATTTT
>TRBV7-9|TRBJ1-1|14|-|TRBD1
CASSLQGANTEAFF
TGTGCCAGCAGCTTACAGGGGGCGAACACTGAAGCTTTCTTT
>TRBV3-1/TRBV3-2|TRBJ2-1|11|-|-
CASSQVDEQFF
TGTGCCAGCAGCCAAGTAGATGAGCAGTTCTTC
>TRBV12-2|TRBJ1-1|14|-|-
CASPPRGGGTEAFF
TGTGCAAGTCCCCCCCGAGGGGGTGGTACTGAAGCTTTCTTT
>TRBV9|TRBJ1-6|15|-|-
CASSPEWGLGSPLHF
TGTGCCAGCAGCCCCGAATGGGGGCTTGGTTCACCCCTCCACTTT
>TRBV5-1|TRBJ2-5|14|-|TRBD2
CASSSLAGQETQYF
TGCGCCAGCAGTTCACTAGCGGGACAAGAGACCCAGTACTTC
>TRBV19|TRBJ2-3|14|-|-
CASSMQSSTDTQYF
TGTGCCAGTAGTATGCAGTCCAGCACAGATACGCAGTATTTT
>TRBV5-1|TRBJ2-2|15|-|-
CASSFPGERTGELFF
TGCGCCAGCAGCTTTCCGGGAGAGCGCACCGGGGAGCTGTTTTTT
>TRBV14|TRBJ2-3|15|-|TRBD2
CASSRRELATDTQYF
TGTGCCAGCAGCCGGCGGGAGCTAGCGACAGATACGCAGTATTTT
>TRBV14|TRBJ2-2|15|-|-
CASSQDRQLTGELFF
TGTGCCAGCAGCCAAGATAGACAGCTTACCGGGGAGCTGTTTTTT
>TRBV7-9|TRBJ1-1|14|-|-
CASSLGQLNTEAFF
TGTGCCAGCAGCTTAGGACAGTTGAACACTGAAGCTTTCTTT
>TRBV19|TRBJ1-5|17|-|TRBD1
CASTPGQGPRGNQPQHF
TGTGCCAGTACCCCGGGACAGGGGCCCCGGGGCAATCAGCCCCAGCATTTT
>TRBV2|TRBJ1-1|11|few|-
CASIMAGKAFF
TGTGCCAGCATTATGGCAGGTAAAGCTTTCTTT
>TRBV4-2|TRBJ1-1|16|-|-
CASSQDVGRENTEAFF
TGTGCCAGCAGCCAAGATGTTGGACGGGAGAACACTGAAGCTTTCTTT
>TRBV27|TRBJ2-4|14|-|-
CASGLGRAKNIQYF
TGTGCCAGCGGGCTTGGGCGTGCCAAAAACATTCAGTACTTC
>TRBV3-1/TRBV3-2|TRBJ2-2|15|-|TRBD2
CASRRTSGNTGELFF
TGTGCCAGCAGACGGACTAGCGGGAACACCGGGGAGCTGTTTTTT
>TRBV20-1|TRBJ2-3|16|-|TRBD2
CSASGVGSGSTDTQYF
TGCAGTGCTAGTGGGGTGGGTAGCGGGAGCACAGATACGCAGTATTTT
>TRBV27|TRBJ2-3|16|-|TRBD2
CASNLGPGGYGDTQYF
TGTGCCAGCAACCTTGGTCCGGGAGGGTATGGAGATACGCAGTATTTT
>TRBV19|TRBJ1-5|15|-|-
CATKQGGGHNQPQHF
TGTGCCACCAAACAGGGCGGGGGGCACAATCAGCCCCAGCATTTT
>TRBV19|TRBJ2-1|14|once|-
CASSIGRGKGEQFF
TGTGCCAGTAGTATAGGACGAGGGAAAGGTGAGCAGTTCTTC
>TRBV24-1|TRBJ1-3|19|-|TRBD1
CATSEGKGGSRNSGNTIYF
TGTGCCACCAGTGAGGGGAAAGGGGGCAGTCGCAACTCTGGAAACACCATATATTTT
>TRBV3-1/TRBV3-2|TRBJ1-1|13|-|-
CASSQEERDGAFF
TGTGCCAGCAGCCAAGAGGAGCGAGACGGGGCTTTCTTT
>TRBV2|TRBJ2-3|15|-|TRBD2
CASSQLAGYTDTQYF
TGTGCCAGCAGTCAACTAGCGGGATACACAGATACGCAGTATTTT
>TRBV6-5|TRBJ2-7|12|few|-
CASRTGQGEQYF
TGTGCCAGCAGAACGGGACAAGGCGAGCAGTACTTC
>TRBV12-3/TRBV12-4|TRBJ1-2|13|-|-
CASSFRGGYGYTF
TGTGCCAGCAGTTTCCGGGGGGGCTATGGCTACACCTTC
>TRBV27|TRBJ2-1|16|-|TRBD2
CASSLFRTSGPNEQFF
TGTGCCAGCAGTTTATTCAGGACTAGCGGGCCCAATGAGCAGTTCTTC
>TRBV7-9|TRBJ2-7|15|-|TRBD1
CASSRRTGGGDEQYF
TGTGCCAGCAGCCGACGGACAGGGGGAGGGGACGAGCAGTACTTC
>TRBV9|TRBJ2-1|14|-|-
CASSVQGSYNEQFF
TGTGCCAGCAGCGTACAGGGCTCCTACAATGAGCAGTTCTTC
>TRBV2|TRBJ1-2|13|once|-
CASSEGKNYGYTF
TGTGCCAGCAGTGAGGGCAAGAACTATGGCTACACCTTC
>TRBV5-4|TRBJ2-1|16|-|TRBD2
CASSLGTSGGTNEQFF
TGTGCCAGCAGCTTGGGGACTAGCGGGGGGACTAATGAGCAGTTCTTC
>TRBV5-1|TRBJ2-5|14|-|TRBD2
CASSFSGGQETQYF
TGCGCCAGCAGTTTTAGCGGGGGGCAAGAGACCCAGTACTTC
>TRBV23-1|TRBJ1-2|18|once|TRBD1
CASTLNLGTGGSSNGYTF
TGCGCCAGCACCCTCAATCTGGGGACAGGGGGGAGTAGTAATGGCTACACCTTC
>TRBV5-1|TRBJ2-2|16|-|TRBD1
CASSLQTGTGIGELFF
TGCGCCAGCAGCCTTCAAACCGGGACAGGGATCGGGGAGCTGTTTTTT
>TRBV4-1|TRBJ2-7|15|-|-
CASSQWTNSPYEQYF
TGCGCCAGCAGCCAATGGACTAATTCCCCCTACGAGCAGTACTTC
>TRBV18|TRBJ1-1|13|-|TRBD1
CASSLTGGTEAFF
TGTGCCAGCTCATTAACAGGGGGGACTGAAGCTTTCTTT
>TRBV7-9|TRBJ1-1|12|-|-
CASTLGRGEAFF
TGTGCCAGCACCCTGGGGAGGGGCGAAGCTTTCTTT
>TRBV19|TRBJ2-3|15|-|TRBD1
CASSDRGLGTDTQYF
TGTGCCAGTTCAGACAGGGGGCTGGGCACAGATACGCAGTATTTT
>TRBV12-3/TRBV12-4|TRBJ1-1|11|few|-
CASSPDTEAFF
TGTGCCAGCAGCCCGGACACTGAAGCTTTCTTT
>TRBV20-1|TRBJ1-2|12|-|TRBD1
CSASNLRDRGLF
TGCAGTGCTAGTAATCTGCGGGACAGGGGGCTCTTC
>TRBV10-3|TRBJ1-6|15|-|TRBD1
CAISAEGQDKSPLHF
TGTGCCATCAGCGCCGAGGGACAGGACAAATCACCCCTCCACTTT
>TRBV6-5|TRBJ1-6|16|few|-
CASSYRGSSYNSPLHF
TGTGCCAGCAGTTACCGCGGTAGCTCCTATAATTCACCCCTCCACTTT
>TRBV7-2|TRBJ1-5|15|-|TRBD1
CATSGQGAINQPQHF
TGTGCCACCTCGGGACAGGGGGCTATCAATCAGCCCCAGCATTTT
>TRBV7-2|TRBJ2-7|16|-|TRBD1
CASSPQGQGISYEQYF
TGTGCCAGCAGCCCACAGGGGCAGGGGATCTCCTACGAGCAGTACTTC
>TRBV6-5|TRBJ1-2|14|-|TRBD1
CASHRTRDSYGYTF
TGTGCCAGCCACCGAACACGGGACAGCTATGGCTACACCTTC
>TRBV7-3|TRBJ2-5|13|-|-
CASSPTRGETQYF
TGTGCCAGCAGCCCAACCCGGGGAGAGACCCAGTACTTC
>TRBV7-2|TRBJ2-3|16|-|-
CASSAPGEGYTDTQYF
TGTGCCAGCAGCGCACCGGGAGAAGGATACACAGATACGCAGTATTTT
>TRBV5-1|TRBJ2-1|15|-|TRBD2
CASNVLAGVHNEQFF
TGCGCCAGCAACGTTCTAGCGGGAGTCCACAATGAGCAGTTCTTC
>TRBV7-8|TRBJ2-7|15|-|TRBD1
CASSPGTGVGDEQYF
TGTGCCAGCAGCCCCGGGACAGGGGTGGGTGACGAGCAGTACTTC
>TRBV12-3/TRBV12-4|TRBJ2-7|12|-|-
CASSLAQDEQYF
TGTGCCAGCAGTTTAGCGCAGGACGAGCAGTACTTC
>TRBV15|TRBJ2-1|16|-|TRBD2
CATSSSGTSGYNEQFF
TGTGCCACCAGCAGCTCCGGGACTAGCGGGTACAATGAGCAGTTCTTC
>TRBV28|TRBJ2-3|15|-|TRBD1
CASSTPGQGTDTQYF
TGTGCCAGCAGTACTCCGGGACAGGGAACAGATACGCAGTATTTT
>TRBV5-1|TRBJ2-5|13|-|-
CASSLEAGQAQYF
TGCGCCAGCAGCTTGGAGGCAGGCCAGGCCCAGTACTTC
>TRBV5-5|TRBJ1-3|17|-|TRBD1
CASSLFATGASGNTIYF
TGTGCCAGCAGCTTGTTTGCGACAGGGGCCTCTGGAAACACCATATATTTT
>TRBV28|TRBJ1-3|14|-|-
CASLTGLTGNTIYF
TGTGCCAGCCTTACAGGCTTAACTGGAAACACCATATATTTT
>TRBV5-1|TRBJ1-1|13|-|-
CASSQQANTEAFF
TGCGCCAGCAGTCAACAGGCAAACACTGAAGCTTTCTTT
>TRBV6-4|TRBJ2-1|18|-|TRBD2
CASSDPQPPNGGRDEQFF
TGTGCCAGCAGTGACCCCCAACCTCCGAACGGGGGGAGGGATGAGCAGTTCTTC